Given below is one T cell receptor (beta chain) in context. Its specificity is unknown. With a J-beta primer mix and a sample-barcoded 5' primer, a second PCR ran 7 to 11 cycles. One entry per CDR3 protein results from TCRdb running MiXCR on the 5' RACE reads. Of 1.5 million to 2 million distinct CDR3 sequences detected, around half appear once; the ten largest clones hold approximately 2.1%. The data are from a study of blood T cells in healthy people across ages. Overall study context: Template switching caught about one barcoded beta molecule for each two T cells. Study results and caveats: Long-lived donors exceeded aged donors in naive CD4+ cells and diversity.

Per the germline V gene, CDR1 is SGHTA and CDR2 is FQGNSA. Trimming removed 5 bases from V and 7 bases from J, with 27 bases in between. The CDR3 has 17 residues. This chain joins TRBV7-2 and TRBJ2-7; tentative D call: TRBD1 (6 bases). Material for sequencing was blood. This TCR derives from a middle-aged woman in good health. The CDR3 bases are TGTGCCAGCAGCCAGGACCCCATACAGGGTTTCAAACGGGAGCAGTACTTC. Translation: CASSQDPIQGFKREQYF.